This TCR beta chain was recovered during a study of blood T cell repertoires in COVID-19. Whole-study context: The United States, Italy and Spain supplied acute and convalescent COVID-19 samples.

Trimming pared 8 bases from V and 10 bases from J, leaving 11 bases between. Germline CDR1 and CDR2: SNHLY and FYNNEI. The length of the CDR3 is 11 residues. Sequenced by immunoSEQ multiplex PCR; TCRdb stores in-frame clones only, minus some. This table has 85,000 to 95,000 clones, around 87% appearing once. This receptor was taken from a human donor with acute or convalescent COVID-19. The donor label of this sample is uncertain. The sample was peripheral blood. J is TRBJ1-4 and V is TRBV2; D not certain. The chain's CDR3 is CASRSIGKLFF. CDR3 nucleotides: TGTGCCAGCCGGTCTATCGGAAAACTGTTTTTT.